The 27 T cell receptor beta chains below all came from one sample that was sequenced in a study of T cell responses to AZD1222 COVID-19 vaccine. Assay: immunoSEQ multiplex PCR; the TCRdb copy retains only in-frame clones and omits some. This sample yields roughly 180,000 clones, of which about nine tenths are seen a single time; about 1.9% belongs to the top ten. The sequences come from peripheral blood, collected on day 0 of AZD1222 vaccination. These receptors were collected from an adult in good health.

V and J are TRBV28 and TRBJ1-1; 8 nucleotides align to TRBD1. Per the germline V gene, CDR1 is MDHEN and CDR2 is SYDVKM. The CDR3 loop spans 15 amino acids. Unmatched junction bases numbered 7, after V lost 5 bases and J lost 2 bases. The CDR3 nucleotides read TGTGCCAGCAGTCACCTACAGGGGGAAAACACTGAAGCTTTCTTT. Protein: CASSHLQGENTEAFF.

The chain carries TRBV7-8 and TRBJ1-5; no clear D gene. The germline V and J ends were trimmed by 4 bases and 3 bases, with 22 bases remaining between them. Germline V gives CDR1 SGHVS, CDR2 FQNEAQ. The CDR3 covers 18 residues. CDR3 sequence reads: CASSSLPLRTLYNQPQHF. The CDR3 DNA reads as TGTGCCAGCAGCTCCCTCCCCTTAAGGACCCTCTACAATCAGCCCCAGCATTTT.

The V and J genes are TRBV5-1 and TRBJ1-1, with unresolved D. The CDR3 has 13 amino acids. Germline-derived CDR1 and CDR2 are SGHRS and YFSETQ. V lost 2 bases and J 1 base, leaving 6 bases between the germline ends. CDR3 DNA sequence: TGCGCCAGCAGCTTCCAGGAGAACACTGAAGCTTTCTTT. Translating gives CASSFQENTEAFF.

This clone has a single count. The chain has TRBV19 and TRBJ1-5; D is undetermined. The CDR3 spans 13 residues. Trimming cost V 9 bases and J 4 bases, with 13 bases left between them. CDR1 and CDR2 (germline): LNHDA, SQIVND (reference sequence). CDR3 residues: CASKRTGNQPQHF. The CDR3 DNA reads TGTGCCAGCAAGAGGACGGGTAATCAGCCCCAGCATTTT.

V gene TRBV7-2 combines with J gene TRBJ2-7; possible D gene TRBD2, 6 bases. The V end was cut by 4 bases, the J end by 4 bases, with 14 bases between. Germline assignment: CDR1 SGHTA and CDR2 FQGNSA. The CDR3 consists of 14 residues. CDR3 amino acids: CASSSVGGAYEQYF. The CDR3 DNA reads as TGTGCCAGCAGCTCAGTTGGCGGGGCATACGAGCAGTACTTC.

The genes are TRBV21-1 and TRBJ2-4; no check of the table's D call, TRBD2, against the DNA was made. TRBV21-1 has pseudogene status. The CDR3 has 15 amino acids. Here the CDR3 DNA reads TGTGCCAGCAGCAAAGCGGGAGGGCCCAAAAACATTCAGTACTTC. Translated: CASSKAGGPKNIQYF.

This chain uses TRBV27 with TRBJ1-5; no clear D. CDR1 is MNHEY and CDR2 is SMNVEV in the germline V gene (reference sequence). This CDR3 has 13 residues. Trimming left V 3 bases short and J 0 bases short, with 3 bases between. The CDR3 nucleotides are TGTGCCAGCAGTTTTGATAGCAATCAGCCCCAGCATTTT. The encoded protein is CASSFDSNQPQHF.

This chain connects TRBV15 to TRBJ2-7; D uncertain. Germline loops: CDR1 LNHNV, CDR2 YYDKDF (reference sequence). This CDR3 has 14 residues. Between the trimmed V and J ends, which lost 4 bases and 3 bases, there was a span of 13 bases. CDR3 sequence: CATSTTILNYEQYF. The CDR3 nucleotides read TGTGCCACCAGCACTACTATCCTTAACTACGAGCAGTACTTC. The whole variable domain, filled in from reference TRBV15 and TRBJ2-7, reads DAMVIQNPRYQVTQFGKPVTLSCSQTLNHNVMYWYQQKSSQAPKLLFHYYDKDFNNEADTPDNFQSRRPNTSFCFLDIRSPGLGDTAMYLCATSTTILNYEQYFGPGTRLTVT.

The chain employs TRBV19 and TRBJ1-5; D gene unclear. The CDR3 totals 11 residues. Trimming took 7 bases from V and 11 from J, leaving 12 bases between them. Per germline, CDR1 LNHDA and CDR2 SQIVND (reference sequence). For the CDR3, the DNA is TGTGCCAGTAATACGGGAAAGACCCAGCATTTT. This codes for CASNTGKTQHF.

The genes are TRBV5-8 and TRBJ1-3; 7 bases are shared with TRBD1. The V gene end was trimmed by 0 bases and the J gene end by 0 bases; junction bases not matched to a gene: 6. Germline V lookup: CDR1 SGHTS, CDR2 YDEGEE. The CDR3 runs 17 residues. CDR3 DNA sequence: TGTGCCAGCAGCTTGGTCTCGACAGGGAACTCTGGAAACACCATATATTTT. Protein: CASSLVSTGNSGNTIYF.

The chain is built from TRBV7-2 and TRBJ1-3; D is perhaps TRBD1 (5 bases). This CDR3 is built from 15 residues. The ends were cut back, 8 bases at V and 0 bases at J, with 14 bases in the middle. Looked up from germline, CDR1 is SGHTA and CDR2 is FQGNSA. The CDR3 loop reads CASGPQGYSGNTIYF. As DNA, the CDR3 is TGTGCCAGCGGACCTCAGGGATACTCTGGAAACACCATATATTTT.

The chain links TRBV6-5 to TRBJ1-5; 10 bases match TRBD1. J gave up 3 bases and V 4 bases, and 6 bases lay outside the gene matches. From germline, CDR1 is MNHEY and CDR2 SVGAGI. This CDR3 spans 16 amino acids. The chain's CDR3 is CASSLGTGAFNQPQHF. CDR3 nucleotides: TGTGCCAGCAGTTTAGGGACAGGGGCCTTCAATCAGCCCCAGCATTTT.

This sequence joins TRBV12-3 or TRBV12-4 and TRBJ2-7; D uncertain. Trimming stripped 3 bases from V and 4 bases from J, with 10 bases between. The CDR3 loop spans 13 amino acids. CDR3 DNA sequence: TGTGCCAGCAGTTTGGGCTCGGAGTACGAGCAGTACTTC. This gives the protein CASSLGSEYEQYF.

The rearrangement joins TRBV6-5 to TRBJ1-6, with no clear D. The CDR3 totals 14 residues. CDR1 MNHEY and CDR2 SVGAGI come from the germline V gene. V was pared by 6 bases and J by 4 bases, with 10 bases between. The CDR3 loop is CASSPGLYNSPLHF. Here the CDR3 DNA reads TGTGCCAGCAGCCCCGGGCTTTATAATTCACCCCTCCACTTT.

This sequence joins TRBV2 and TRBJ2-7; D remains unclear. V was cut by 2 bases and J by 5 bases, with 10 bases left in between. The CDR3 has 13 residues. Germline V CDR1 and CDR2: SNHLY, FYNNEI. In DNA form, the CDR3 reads TGTGCCAGCAGTGAAAGTCTGAACAACGAGCAGTACTTC. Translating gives CASSESLNNEQYF.

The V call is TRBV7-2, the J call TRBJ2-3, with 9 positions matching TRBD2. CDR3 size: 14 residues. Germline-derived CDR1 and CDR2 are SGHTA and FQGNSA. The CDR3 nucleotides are TGTGCATGGAGCGGGGGGATCAGCACAGATACGCAGTATTTT. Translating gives CAWSGGISTDTQYF.

CDR3 region: CASSRMGGQTSGANVLTF. CDR3 coding DNA: TGTGCCAGCAGCAGAATGGGGGGCCAAACCTCTGGGGCCAACGTCCTGACTTTC. The gene calls are TRBV7-2 and TRBJ2-6; D may match TRBD1 or TRBD2 (6 bases each). This CDR3 is built from 18 residues. Germline assignment: CDR1 SGHTA and CDR2 FQGNSA. V dropped 5 bases and J dropped 0 bases, with 17 bases sitting between them.

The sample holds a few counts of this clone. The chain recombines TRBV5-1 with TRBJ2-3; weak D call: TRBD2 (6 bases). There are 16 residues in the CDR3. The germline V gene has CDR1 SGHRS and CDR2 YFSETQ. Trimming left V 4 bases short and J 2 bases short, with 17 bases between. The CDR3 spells CASSPPSTGDTDTQYF. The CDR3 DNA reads TGCGCCAGCAGCCCGCCCTCGACGGGAGACACAGATACGCAGTATTTT.

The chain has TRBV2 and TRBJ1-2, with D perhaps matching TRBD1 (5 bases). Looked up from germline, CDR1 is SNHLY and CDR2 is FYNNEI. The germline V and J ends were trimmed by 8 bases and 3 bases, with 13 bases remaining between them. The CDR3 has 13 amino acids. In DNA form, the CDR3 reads TGTGCCAGCGACAGATGGGTTGACTATGGCTACACCTTC. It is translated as CASDRWVDYGYTF.

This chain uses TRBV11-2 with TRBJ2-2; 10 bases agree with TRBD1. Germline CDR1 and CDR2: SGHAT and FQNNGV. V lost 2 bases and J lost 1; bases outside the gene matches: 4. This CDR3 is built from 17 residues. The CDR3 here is CASSLRQGAKNTGELFF. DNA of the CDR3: TGTGCCAGCAGCTTAAGACAGGGGGCCAAGAACACCGGGGAGCTGTTTTTT. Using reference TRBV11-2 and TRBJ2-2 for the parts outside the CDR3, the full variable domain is EAGVAQSPRYKIIEKRQSVAFWCNPISGHATLYWYQQILGQGPKLLIQFQNNGVVDDSQLPKDRFSAERLKGVDSTLKIQPAKLEDSAVYLCASSLRQGAKNTGELFFGEGSRLTVL.

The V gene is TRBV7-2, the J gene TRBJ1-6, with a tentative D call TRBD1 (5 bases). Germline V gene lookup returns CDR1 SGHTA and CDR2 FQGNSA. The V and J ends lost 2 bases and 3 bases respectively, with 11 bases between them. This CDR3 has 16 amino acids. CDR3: CASSLTQGGYNSPLHF. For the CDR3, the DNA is TGTGCCAGCAGCTTAACCCAGGGTGGCTATAATTCACCCCTCCACTTT.

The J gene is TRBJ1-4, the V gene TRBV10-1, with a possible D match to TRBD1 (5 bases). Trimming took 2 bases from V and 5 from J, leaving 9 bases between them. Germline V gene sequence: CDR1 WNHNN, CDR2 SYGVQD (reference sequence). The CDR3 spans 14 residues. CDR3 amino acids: CASSEQGKNEKLFF. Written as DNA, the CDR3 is TGCGCCAGCAGTGAGCAGGGAAAGAATGAAAAACTGTTTTTT.

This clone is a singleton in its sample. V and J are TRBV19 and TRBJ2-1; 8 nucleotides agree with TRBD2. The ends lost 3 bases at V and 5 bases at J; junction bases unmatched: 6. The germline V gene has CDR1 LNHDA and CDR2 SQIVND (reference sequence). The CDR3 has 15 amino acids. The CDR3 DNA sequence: TGTGCCAGTAGTATGCTAGCGGGTTATAACAATGAGCAGTTCTTC. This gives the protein CASSMLAGYNNEQFF.

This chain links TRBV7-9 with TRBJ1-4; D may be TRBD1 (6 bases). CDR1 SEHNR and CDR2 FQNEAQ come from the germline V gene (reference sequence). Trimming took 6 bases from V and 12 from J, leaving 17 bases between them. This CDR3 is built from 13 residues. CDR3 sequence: CASSNTDGGELFF. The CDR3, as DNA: TGTGCCAGCAGTAACACTGACGGGGGCGAACTGTTTTTT.

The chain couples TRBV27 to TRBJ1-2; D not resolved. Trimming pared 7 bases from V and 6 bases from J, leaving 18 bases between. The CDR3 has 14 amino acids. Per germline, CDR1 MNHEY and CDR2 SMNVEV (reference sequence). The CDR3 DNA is TGTGCCAGCAAACCGGAGGGCTTGTTTGATGGCTACACCTTC. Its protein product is CASKPEGLFDGYTF.

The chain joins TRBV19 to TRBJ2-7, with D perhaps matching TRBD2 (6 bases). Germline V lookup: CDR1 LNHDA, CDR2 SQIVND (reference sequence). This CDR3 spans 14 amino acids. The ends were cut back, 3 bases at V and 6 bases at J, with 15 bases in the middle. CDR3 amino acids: CASSIGGLRGEQYF. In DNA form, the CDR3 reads TGTGCCAGTAGTATCGGGGGTCTTCGGGGCGAGCAGTACTTC.

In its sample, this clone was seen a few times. The CDR3 DNA is TGTGCCAGCAGTTTGGAGAGCAATCAGCCCCAGCATTTT. It translates to CASSLESNQPQHF. The rearrangement links TRBV28 to TRBJ1-5, with no clear D. The V gene lost 3 bases and the J gene lost 1 base, with 4 bases spanning the gap. This CDR3 is built from 13 residues. Germline CDR1 reads MDHEN; CDR2 reads SYDVKM.